Shown below are 28 T cell receptor beta chains from a single sample sequenced in a study of T cells in localized non-small cell lung cancer. The repertoire was sequenced with immunoSEQ multiplex PCR; TCRdb's copy has only in-frame clones and lacks some. The sample carries tens of thousands of clones, around nine tenths recorded once. Specimen: peripheral blood, collected before any cancer treatment. The receptors originated from a woman aged 35 to 70 with stage I lung adenocarcinoma.

The chain has TRBV4-3 and TRBJ2-5; D unresolved. The CDR3 loop spans 13 amino acids. The V gene's germline CDR1 is LGHNA and CDR2 YSLEER. V lost 3 bases, J lost 3 bases, and 8 bases lay in between. CDR3 nucleotide sequence: TGCGCCAGCAGCCAGGGTCCGGAAGAGACCCAGTACTTC. Amino acid sequence: CASSQGPEETQYF.

V and J are TRBV27 and TRBJ1-2, with 10 bases that match TRBD1. Germline CDR1 and CDR2: MNHEY and SMNVEV (reference sequence). Trimming removed 3 bases from V and 6 bases from J; junction bases left unmatched: 10. The CDR3 totals 16 residues. The CDR3 loop is CASSLSRPGQGHGYTF. The DNA of the CDR3 is TGTGCCAGCAGTTTGTCCCGTCCGGGACAGGGGCATGGCTACACCTTC.

The chain carries TRBV28 and TRBJ2-4; maybe TRBD1 (5 bases). V was cut by 6 bases and J by 4 bases, with 16 bases left in between. CDR3 length: 15 residues. CDR1 and CDR2 from the germline V gene are MDHEN and SYDVKM. CDR3 sequence: CASSPSTAGKNIQYF. DNA for the CDR3: TGTGCCAGCAGCCCATCGACAGCAGGAAAAAACATTCAGTACTTC.

The chain uses TRBV28 and TRBJ2-4, with 7 bases that match TRBD1. The trim removed 5 bases at V and 6 bases at J, leaving 10 bases unmatched. CDR1 is MDHEN, CDR2 SYDVKM, per germline. This CDR3 comprises 15 residues. Here the CDR3 DNA reads TGTGCCAGCAGTCCAGGGGGTACTAAAGTAAACATTCAGTACTTC. Amino acids: CASSPGGTKVNIQYF.

The J gene is TRBJ2-1, the V gene TRBV7-9; D tentatively fits TRBD1 or TRBD2 (5 bases each). Germline V CDR1 and CDR2: SEHNR, FQNEAQ (reference sequence). This CDR3 comprises 13 residues. The chain's CDR3 is CAWTRDPYNEQFF. CDR3 sequence (DNA): TGTGCGTGGACCCGGGACCCTTACAATGAGCAGTTCTTC.

The chain joins TRBV7-8 to TRBJ2-1; TRBD2 might be the D (6 bases). In germline, CDR1 is SGHVS, CDR2 FQNEAQ. V shed 3 bases and J shed 6 bases, with 15 bases lying between them. This CDR3 is built from 15 residues. CDR3 bases: TGTGCCAGCAGCTTGACTAGTTCCGGGGGCAATGAGCAGTTCTTC. Translated, it gives CASSLTSSGGNEQFF.

This CDR3 is CASSLRGATIYF. CDR3 DNA: TGTGCCAGCAGCTTACGAGGGGCGACCATATATTTT. The gene calls are TRBV7-2 and TRBJ1-3; D is perhaps TRBD1 (5 bases). Trimming removed 2 bases at V and 10 bases at J, with 9 bases between. Germline V gene lookup returns CDR1 SGHTA and CDR2 FQGNSA. There are 12 residues in the CDR3. Using reference TRBV7-2 and TRBJ1-3 for the parts outside the CDR3, the full variable domain is GAGVSQSPSNKVTEKGKDVELRCDPISGHTALYWYRQSLGQGLEFLIYFQGNSAPDKSGLPSDRFSAERTGGSVSTLTIQRTQQEDSAVYLCASSLRGATIYFGEGSWLTVV.

This clone appeared a single time. V usage is TRBV5-5 and J usage is TRBJ1-4; D remains unclear. Trimming pared 4 bases from V and 3 bases from J, leaving 16 bases between. CDR3 length: 16 amino acids. Per germline, CDR1 SGHKS and CDR2 YYEKEE (reference sequence). The CDR3 DNA reads as TGTGCCAGCAGCCCGACCGCGTTCTCATCTAATGAAAAACTGTTTTTT. It yields the protein CASSPTAFSSNEKLFF.

The V call is TRBV7-8, the J call TRBJ1-3; D is possibly TRBD1 (5 bases). The CDR3 has 15 amino acids. The germline V gene has CDR1 SGHVS and CDR2 FQNEAQ. V was cut by 5 bases and J by 3 bases, with 14 bases left in between. The CDR3 bases are TGTGCCAGCAGCCCTAGACGAGGGGATGGAAACACCATATATTTT. This codes for CASSPRRGDGNTIYF.

The genes are TRBV28 and TRBJ2-2, with 7 bases fitting TRBD1. After removal of 0 bases from V and 15 bases from J, the junction contained 7 bases not matched to a gene. The CDR3 runs 13 residues. CDR1 MDHEN and CDR2 SYDVKM come from the germline V gene. The CDR3 protein is CASSLWDRRGVFF. The CDR3 nucleotides read TGTGCCAGCAGTTTATGGGACAGGCGAGGGGTGTTTTTT.

This clone was found once. This chain links TRBV4-3 with TRBJ2-7; 10 bases match TRBD2. This CDR3 is built from 16 residues. Germline V CDR1 and CDR2: LGHNA, YSLEER. V gave up 4 bases and J gave up 2 bases; unmatched junction bases: 8. The CDR3 here is CASSPVGLAVPYEQYF. The CDR3 bases are TGCGCCAGCAGCCCGGTAGGACTAGCGGTACCCTACGAGCAGTACTTC.

The gene calls are TRBV20-1 and TRBJ2-7, with D possibly matching TRBD1 (5 bases). The germline V gene encodes CDR1 DFQATT and CDR2 SNEGSKA (reference sequence). This CDR3 region has 11 residues. V was cut by 4 bases and J by 4 bases, with 8 bases left in between. The DNA for the CDR3 is TGCAGTGCTACCCCAGGGTACGAGCAGTACTTC. It yields the protein CSATPGYEQYF.

The chain combines TRBV19 with TRBJ2-1; TRBD2 aligns across 9 bases. The trim removed 5 bases at V and 7 bases at J, leaving 9 bases unmatched. The V gene's germline CDR1 is LNHDA and CDR2 SQIVND (reference sequence). This CDR3 has 15 amino acids. The CDR3 region is CASSLGGREGNEQFF. CDR3 DNA: TGTGCCAGTAGTCTTGGCGGGAGGGAAGGGAATGAGCAGTTCTTC.

This chain links TRBV9 with TRBJ1-4, with D maybe TRBD1 (5 bases). V gave up 1 base and J gave up 5 bases, with 9 bases separating them. This CDR3 spans 14 amino acids. Germline CDR1 is SGDLS and CDR2 is YYNGEE. The CDR3 here is CASSVRGENEKLFF. CDR3 DNA: TGTGCCAGCAGCGTAAGAGGGGAGAATGAAAAACTGTTTTTT.

The V and J genes are TRBV15 and TRBJ1-4; TRBD1 might be the D (6 bases). The V gene's germline CDR1 is LNHNV and CDR2 YYDKDF (reference sequence). The V end was cut by 0 bases, the J end by 5 bases, with 10 bases between. The CDR3 extends over 15 amino acids. CDR3 sequence: CATSRDRGLNEKLFF. The CDR3 DNA is TGTGCCACCAGCAGAGACAGGGGACTCAATGAAAAACTGTTTTTT.

The gene calls are TRBV19 and TRBJ2-7; 9 nucleotides agree with TRBD1. The CDR3 runs to 14 residues. Germline CDR1 reads LNHDA; CDR2 reads SQIVND (reference sequence). After removal of 5 bases from V and 2 bases from J, the junction contained 4 bases not matched to a gene. The CDR3 here is CASSLRDRAYEQYF. In DNA, the CDR3 is TGTGCCAGTAGTCTCCGGGACAGGGCCTACGAGCAGTACTTC.

This clone was picked up one time. This rearrangement joins TRBV28 to TRBJ2-7, with 14 bases that match TRBD2. The V gene end was trimmed by 4 bases and the J gene end by 4 bases; junction bases not matched to a gene: 9. From germline, CDR1 is MDHEN and CDR2 SYDVKM. The CDR3 has 17 residues. This CDR3 is CASSSGWRTSGRYEQYF. The CDR3 DNA follows: TGTGCCAGCAGTTCAGGGTGGAGGACTAGCGGGAGGTACGAGCAGTACTTC. Using reference TRBV28 and TRBJ2-7 for the parts outside the CDR3, the full variable domain is DVKVTQSSRYLVKRTGEKVFLECVQDMDHENMFWYRQDPGLGLRLIYFSYDVKMKEKGDIPEGYSVSREKKERFSLILESASTNQTSMYLCASSSGWRTSGRYEQYFGPGTRLTVT.

The CDR3 DNA sequence: TGTGCCAGCAGCCTCTTAAATGAGCAGTTCTTC. Translated: CASSLLNEQFF. The V call is TRBV16, the J call TRBJ2-1, with unresolved D. Trimming took 4 bases from V and 7 from J, leaving 5 bases between them. The CDR3 has 11 amino acids. Germline V gene sequence: CDR1 KGHSY, CDR2 FQNENV.

This sequence joins TRBV20-1 and TRBJ1-5; TRBD1 agrees at 7 bases. Germline V gives CDR1 DFQATT, CDR2 SNEGSKA (reference sequence). Trimming at V came to 5 bases and at J to 5 bases, leaving 0 bases not matched to a gene. This CDR3 contains 11 residues. CDR3 in DNA: TGCAGTGCTCAGGGGGATCAGCCCCAGCATTTT. Protein sequence: CSAQGDQPQHF.

The chain carries TRBV19 and TRBJ1-1; tentative D call: TRBD1 (5 bases). Germline V gene data show CDR1 as LNHDA and CDR2 as SQIVND (reference sequence). The CDR3 loop spans 14 amino acids. The V and J ends lost 3 bases and 4 bases respectively, with 12 bases between them. The CDR3 is CASSIRGWGTEAFF. The DNA for the CDR3 is TGTGCCAGTAGTATCCGGGGGTGGGGCACTGAAGCTTTCTTT. The complete variable domain, with remaining parts taken from reference TRBV19 and TRBJ1-1, reads DGGITQSPKYLFRKEGQNVTLSCEQNLNHDAMYWYRQDPGQGLRLIYYSQIVNDFQKGDIAEGYSVSREKKESFPLTVTSAQKNPTAFYLCASSIRGWGTEAFFGQGTRLTVV.

This chain uses TRBV5-4 with TRBJ2-7, with 15 bases aligning to TRBD2. After removal of 4 bases from V and 0 bases from J, the junction contained 2 bases not matched to a gene. CDR1 SGHNT and CDR2 YYREEE come from the germline V gene (reference sequence). CDR3 length equals 16 residues. The CDR3 DNA reads TGTGCCAGCAGCGTGGGACTAGCGGGAGGCTCCTACGAGCAGTACTTC. It is translated as CASSVGLAGGSYEQYF.

The chain is built from TRBV4-1 and TRBJ2-7; TRBD2 is a possible D gene (5 bases). Germline assignment: CDR1 MGHRA and CDR2 YSYEKL. This CDR3 comprises 17 residues. V lost 1 base, J lost 0 bases, and 16 bases lay in between. CDR3 residues: CASSQVSVRGSSYEQYF. The CDR3 DNA reads TGCGCCAGCAGCCAAGTTTCGGTGAGAGGGAGCTCCTACGAGCAGTACTTC.

The V and J genes are TRBV6-6 and TRBJ2-1; 7 bases match TRBD2. After removal of 2 bases from V and 4 bases from J, the junction contained 5 bases not matched to a gene. This CDR3 has 15 amino acids. Germline loops: CDR1 MNHNY, CDR2 SVGAGI (reference sequence). Here the CDR3 DNA reads TGTGCCAGCAGTTACAAGGGAGCGGGATACAATGAGCAGTTCTTC. Amino acid sequence: CASSYKGAGYNEQFF.

The gene calls are TRBV7-2 and TRBJ2-2; tentative D call: TRBD1 (5 bases). Germline-derived CDR1 and CDR2 are SGHTA and FQGNSA. The germline V and J ends were trimmed by 6 bases and 4 bases, with 15 bases remaining between them. The CDR3 spans 15 residues. CDR3 in amino acids: CASSSSGSVTGELFF. The DNA of the CDR3 is TGTGCCAGCAGTTCTTCAGGGTCGGTCACCGGGGAGCTGTTTTTT.

The chain has TRBV10-3 and TRBJ2-1; TRBD2 aligns across 8 bases. Germline loops: CDR1 ENHRY, CDR2 SYGVKD. The CDR3 has 16 amino acids. With 2 bases clipped from V and 4 bases from J, the junction kept 7 bases outside the gene matches. CDR3 region: CAISEATGTRYNEQFF. The CDR3 bases are TGTGCCATCAGTGAGGCCACCGGGACTAGGTACAATGAGCAGTTCTTC.

The rearrangement joins TRBV5-8 to TRBJ1-1, with TRBD1 matching over 9 bases. Trimming removed 3 bases from V and 0 bases from J; junction bases left unmatched: 3. CDR1 SGHTS and CDR2 YDEGEE come from the germline V gene. This CDR3 region has 15 residues. CDR3 amino acids: CASSWGTGMNTEAFF. Written as DNA, the CDR3 is TGTGCCAGCAGCTGGGGGACAGGGATGAACACTGAAGCTTTCTTT.

The chain uses TRBV4-3 and TRBJ2-1, with unresolved D. The CDR3 has 14 amino acids. Trimming stripped 5 bases from V and 0 bases from J, with 8 bases between. Germline V gene data show CDR1 as LGHNA and CDR2 as YSLEER. As DNA, the CDR3 is TGCGCCAGCAGCTCCCAGGACTCCTACAATGAGCAGTTCTTC. Protein: CASSSQDSYNEQFF.

This chain joins TRBV5-4 and TRBJ2-7; TRBD1 agrees at 8 bases. Germline lookup yields CDR1 SGHNT and CDR2 YYREEE (reference sequence). Losses at the gene ends were 4 bases for V and 0 bases for J; bases not matched to a gene: 6. The CDR3 runs 15 residues. The CDR3 coding sequence is TGTGCCAGCAGCCTCGACAGGGGAAACTCCTACGAGCAGTACTTC. It specifies CASSLDRGNSYEQYF.